This entry describes one T cell receptor (beta chain). Data came from immunoSEQ multiplex PCR; TCRdb stores just in-frame clones and leaves some out. The data show around 140,000 clones, approximately 93% seen once. This entry comes from a study of T cell responses to AZD1222 COVID-19 vaccine. V was trimmed by 2 bases and J by 5 bases, leaving 9 bases between them. CDR3 length: 13 amino acids. This sample comprised peripheral blood, obtained on day 0 of AZD1222 vaccination. This TCR came from an adult in good health. V is TRBV12-3 or TRBV12-4 and J is TRBJ1-2; a possible D gene is TRBD1 (5 bases). The CDR3 DNA reads as TGTGCCAGCAGTTTATACAGGTCTTATGGCTACACCTTC. Its translation: CASSLYRSYGYTF.